Listed below are T cell receptor beta chains from one sample, sequenced in a study of blood T cell repertoires in COVID-19. Repertoires were generated with immunoSEQ multiplex PCR, while TCRdb's copy carries only in-frame clones and drops some. The sample consists of some 88,000 clones, over 80% of them appearing once. Sequenced input: peripheral blood. These receptors all stem from a human donor with active COVID-19. The donor label of this sample is uncertain. The CDR3 runs from the conserved cysteine through the conserved F or W.

V	J	CDR3
TRBV5-3	TRBJ2-2	CARSAVSSPWPTGELFF
TRBV11-2	TRBJ1-6	CASSLVALRGGAYSPLHF
TRBV25-1	TRBJ1-1	CASSGTRGFSEAFF
TRBV5-1	TRBJ1-5	CASSPGTGFGNQPQHF
TRBV27	TRBJ2-3	CASSYTSTDTQYF
TRBV2	TRBJ2-3	CASSLSTDTQYF
TRBV9	TRBJ1-1	CASTSGRTVNTEAFF
TRBV19	TRBJ1-2	CASSIPGVGYTF
TRBV7-4	TRBJ2-7	CASSFWAMYF
TRBV5-6	TRBJ2-7	CASSLTGSGPYEQYF
TRBV7-9	TRBJ1-1	CASSWGQGNTEAFF
TRBV19	TRBJ2-2	CASSIVGTGVTGELFF
TRBV6-2/TRBV6-3	TRBJ2-5	CASSYSGLAKRAGEETQYF
TRBV5-6	TRBJ2-7	CASSLRGQGHGEQYF
TRBV6-5	TRBJ2-1	CASSYLPLGTGSEQFF
TRBV7-8	TRBJ2-3	CASSLRDTQYF
TRBV5-4	TRBJ1-1	CASSLSVGLGAFF
TRBV2	TRBJ2-7	CASRSGELSRKQYF
TRBV6-4	TRBJ2-1	CASSVLRGSYNEQFF
TRBV4-3	TRBJ1-2	CASSQDPGQVLYGYTF
TRBV6-2/TRBV6-3	TRBJ1-2	CASSPGDQRIYGYTF
TRBV6-2/TRBV6-3	TRBJ2-7	CASSYSNYPRGEQYF
TRBV10-3	TRBJ2-7	CAISEPGGTGGYEQYF
TRBV5-6	TRBJ2-1	CASSPGPGKDEQFF
TRBV10-2	TRBJ2-3	CASVETDTQYF
TRBV21-1	TRBJ2-7	CASSKEFKWAGAPEQYF
TRBV5-4	TRBJ1-1	CASSSQQGAITEAFF
TRBV6-5	TRBJ2-3	CASSYGKEGDTQYF
TRBV5-1	TRBJ2-2	CASSETSDTGELFF
TRBV7-2	TRBJ2-3	CASTPYDSGGEWDTDTQYF
TRBV24-1	TRBJ1-2	CATSDFRAGIYGYTF
TRBV5-1	TRBJ2-1	CASSLAQGYNEQFF
TRBV6-4	TRBJ2-7	CASRDGLAGVQAPCYEQYF
TRBV5-1	TRBJ2-1	CASSLPGDEQFF
TRBV19	TRBJ2-3	CASSIGEKANTDTQYF
TRBV6-2/TRBV6-3	TRBJ2-5	CASSPFQETQYF
TRBV7-9	TRBJ2-1	CASSGLAGAYNEQFF
TRBV19	TRBJ2-1	CASIGTGGLFF
TRBV7-8	TRBJ1-5	CASSPPLREGNQPQHF
TRBV19	TRBJ2-5	CASSALDGGETQYF
TRBV18	TRBJ2-1	CASSPSGDNNEQFF
TRBV4-1	TRBJ2-7	CASSLFGQGPSYEQYF
TRBV6-5	TRBJ2-5	CASTRAREYQETQYF
TRBV10-3	TRBJ1-1	CAISGTGNTEAFF
TRBV10-3	TRBJ1-1	CAIRRTGVPTVNTEAFF
TRBV5-3	TRBJ1-5	CARSFLLLGDQPQHF
TRBV3-1/TRBV3-2	TRBJ1-1	CASLRGGEAFF
TRBV27	TRBJ2-1	CASSLRPGPTLFF
TRBV6-5	TRBJ1-2	CASRGTGGYGYTF